The clone carrying this T cell receptor beta chain appeared a few times. The sample is drawn from a study of T cells in Graves' hyperthyroidism and ophthalmopathy. Germline trimming cut 7 bases from V and 6 bases from J; bases unmatched to any gene: 8. Germline values: CDR1 LNHDA, CDR2 SQIVND (reference sequence). The CDR3 runs to 14 residues. Researchers amplified the TCR beta CDR3 regions from RNA transcripts. HTBI primers were the set used in a first-round RT-PCR of the TCR CDR3. MiXCR, applied by TCRdb to the multiplex PCR reads, yields one record per CDR3 protein. The sample lists about 400,000 distinct CDR3 sequences, less than 15% occurring once.

This sequence joins TRBV19 and TRBJ2-1; 8 bases map to TRBD2. This receptor was obtained from a woman between 18 and 30 years old with Graves' hyperthyroidism. Sequencing input: blood. The CDR3 DNA sequence: TGTGCCAGTAATTCAGCGGGAGTTTTCAATGAGCAGTTCTTC. Encoded protein: CASNSAGVFNEQFF. The full variable domain, completed using reference TRBV19 and TRBJ2-1, is DGGITQSPKYLFRKEGQNVTLSCEQNLNHDAMYWYRQDPGQGLRLIYYSQIVNDFQKGDIAEGYSVSREKKESFPLTVTSAQKNPTAFYLCASNSAGVFNEQFFGPGTRLTVL.